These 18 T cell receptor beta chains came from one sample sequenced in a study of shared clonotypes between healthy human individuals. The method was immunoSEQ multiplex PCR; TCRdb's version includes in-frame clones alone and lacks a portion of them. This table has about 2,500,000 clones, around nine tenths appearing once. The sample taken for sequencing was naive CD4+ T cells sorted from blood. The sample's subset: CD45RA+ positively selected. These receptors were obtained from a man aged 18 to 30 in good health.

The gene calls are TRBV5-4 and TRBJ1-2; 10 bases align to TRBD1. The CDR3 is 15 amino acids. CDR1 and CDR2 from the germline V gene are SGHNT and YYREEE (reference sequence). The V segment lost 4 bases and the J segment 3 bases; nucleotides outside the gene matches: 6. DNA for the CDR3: TGTGCCAGCAGCATATCCGGGACAGGGGACTATGGCTACACCTTC. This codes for CASSISGTGDYGYTF. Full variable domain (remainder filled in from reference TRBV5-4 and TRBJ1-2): ETGVTQSPTHLIKTRGQQVTLRCSSQSGHNTVSWYQQALGQGPQFIFQYYREEENGRGNFPPRFSGLQFPNYSSELNVNALELDDSALYLCASSISGTGDYGYTFGSGTRLTVV.

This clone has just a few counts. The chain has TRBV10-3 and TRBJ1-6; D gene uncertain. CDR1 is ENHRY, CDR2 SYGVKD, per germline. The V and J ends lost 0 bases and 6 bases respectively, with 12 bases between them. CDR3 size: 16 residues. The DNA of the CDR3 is TGTGCCATCAGTGAGTCGTTGGTGGCAAGTAATTCACCCCTCCACTTT. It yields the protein CAISESLVASNSPLHF.

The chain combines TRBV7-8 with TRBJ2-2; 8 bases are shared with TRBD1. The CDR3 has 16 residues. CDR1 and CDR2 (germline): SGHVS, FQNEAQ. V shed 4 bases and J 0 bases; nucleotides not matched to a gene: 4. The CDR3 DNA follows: TGTGCCAGCAGCTCGACAGGGGCCACGAACACCGGGGAGCTGTTTTTT. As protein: CASSSTGATNTGELFF.

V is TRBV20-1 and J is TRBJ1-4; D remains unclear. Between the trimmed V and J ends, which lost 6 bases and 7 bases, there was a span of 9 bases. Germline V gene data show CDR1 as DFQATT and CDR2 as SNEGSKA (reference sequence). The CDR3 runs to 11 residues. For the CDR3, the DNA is TGCAGTGCCCCGGTTTTTGAAAAACTGTTTTTT. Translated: CSAPVFEKLFF.

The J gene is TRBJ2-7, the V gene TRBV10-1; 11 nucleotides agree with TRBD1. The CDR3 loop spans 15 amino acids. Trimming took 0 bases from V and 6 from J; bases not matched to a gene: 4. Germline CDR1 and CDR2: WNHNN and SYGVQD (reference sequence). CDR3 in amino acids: CASSESRTGGSEQYF. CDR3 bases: TGCGCCAGCAGTGAGTCCCGGACAGGGGGCAGCGAGCAGTACTTC.

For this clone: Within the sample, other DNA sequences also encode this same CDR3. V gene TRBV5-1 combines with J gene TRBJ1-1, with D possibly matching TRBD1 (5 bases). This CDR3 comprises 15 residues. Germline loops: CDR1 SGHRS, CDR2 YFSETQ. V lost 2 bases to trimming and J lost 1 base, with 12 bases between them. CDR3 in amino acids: CASSFQGPPNTEAFF. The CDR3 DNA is TGCGCCAGCAGCTTCCAGGGACCTCCGAACACTGAAGCTTTCTTT.

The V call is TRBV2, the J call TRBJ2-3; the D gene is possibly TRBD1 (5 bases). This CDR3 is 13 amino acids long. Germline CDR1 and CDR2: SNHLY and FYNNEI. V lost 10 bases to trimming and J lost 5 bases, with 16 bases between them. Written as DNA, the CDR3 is TGTGCCACCGCAAAATTAACAGGAGATACGCAGTATTTT. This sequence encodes CATAKLTGDTQYF.

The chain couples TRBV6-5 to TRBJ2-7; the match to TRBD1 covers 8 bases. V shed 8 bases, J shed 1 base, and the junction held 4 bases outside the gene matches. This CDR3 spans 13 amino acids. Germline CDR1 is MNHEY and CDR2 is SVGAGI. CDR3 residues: CASGQGRSYEQYF. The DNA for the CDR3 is TGTGCCAGCGGACAGGGACGTTCCTACGAGCAGTACTTC.

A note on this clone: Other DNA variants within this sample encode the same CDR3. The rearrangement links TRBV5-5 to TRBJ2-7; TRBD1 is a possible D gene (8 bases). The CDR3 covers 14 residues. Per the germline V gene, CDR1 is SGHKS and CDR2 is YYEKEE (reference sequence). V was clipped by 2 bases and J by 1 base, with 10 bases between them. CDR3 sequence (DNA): TGTGCCAGCAGCTTACAGGGGGGGTCCTACGAGCAGTACTTC. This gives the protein CASSLQGGSYEQYF.

The CDR3 DNA reads as TGCGCCAGCAGCCAAGCAGGGTTGCTCACAGATACGCAGTATTTT. Its translation: CASSQAGLLTDTQYF. The J gene is TRBJ2-3, the V gene TRBV4-3; the D gene is possibly TRBD1 (5 bases). Germline loops: CDR1 LGHNA, CDR2 YSLEER. The CDR3 sequence is 15 residues long. The V end lost 1 base, the J end lost 2 bases, and 10 bases lay between the germline ends.

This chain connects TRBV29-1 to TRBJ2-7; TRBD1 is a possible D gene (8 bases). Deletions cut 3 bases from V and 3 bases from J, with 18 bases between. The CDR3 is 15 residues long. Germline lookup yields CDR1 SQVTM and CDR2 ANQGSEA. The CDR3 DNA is TGCAGCGTTGAGGAAACAGGGGGGGGACTCTACGAGCAGTACTTC. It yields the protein CSVEETGGGLYEQYF.

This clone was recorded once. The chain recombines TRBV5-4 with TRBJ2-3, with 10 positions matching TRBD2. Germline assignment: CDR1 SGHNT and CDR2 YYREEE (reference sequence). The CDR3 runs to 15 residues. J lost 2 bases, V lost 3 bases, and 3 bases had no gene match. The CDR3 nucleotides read TGTGCCAGCAGCTATAGCGGGGGGCACACAGATACGCAGTATTTT. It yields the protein CASSYSGGHTDTQYF. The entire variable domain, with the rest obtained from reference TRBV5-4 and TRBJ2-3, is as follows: ETGVTQSPTHLIKTRGQQVTLRCSSQSGHNTVSWYQQALGQGPQFIFQYYREEENGRGNFPPRFSGLQFPNYSSELNVNALELDDSALYLCASSYSGGHTDTQYFGPGTRLTVL.

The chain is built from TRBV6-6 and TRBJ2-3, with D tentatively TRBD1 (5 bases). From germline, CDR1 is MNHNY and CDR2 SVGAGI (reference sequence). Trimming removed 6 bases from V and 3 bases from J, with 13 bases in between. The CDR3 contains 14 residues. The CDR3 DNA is TGTGCCAGCAGCCGCAGACAGACTACAGATACGCAGTATTTT. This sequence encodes CASSRRQTTDTQYF.

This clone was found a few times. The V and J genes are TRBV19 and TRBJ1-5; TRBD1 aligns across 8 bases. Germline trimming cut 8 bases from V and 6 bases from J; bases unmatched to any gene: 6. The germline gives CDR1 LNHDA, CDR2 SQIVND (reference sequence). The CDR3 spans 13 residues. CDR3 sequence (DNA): TGTGCCAGTTGTGGACAGGGAGGTCAGCCCCAGCATTTT. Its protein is CASCGQGGQPQHF.

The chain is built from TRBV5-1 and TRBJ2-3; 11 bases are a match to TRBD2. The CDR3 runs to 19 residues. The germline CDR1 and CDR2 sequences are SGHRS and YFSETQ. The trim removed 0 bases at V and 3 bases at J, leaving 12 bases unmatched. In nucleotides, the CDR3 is TGCGCCAGCAGCTTGGTCCTAGCGGGGGGCATTAATCCTACAGATACGCAGTATTTT. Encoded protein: CASSLVLAGGINPTDTQYF.

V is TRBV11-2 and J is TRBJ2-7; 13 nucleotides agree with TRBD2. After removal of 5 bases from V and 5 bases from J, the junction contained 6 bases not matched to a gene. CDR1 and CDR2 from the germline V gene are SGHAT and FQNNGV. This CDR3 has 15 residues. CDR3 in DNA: TGTGCCAGCAGCCTCGGGACTAGCGGGACCCACGAGCAGTACTTC. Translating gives CASSLGTSGTHEQYF.

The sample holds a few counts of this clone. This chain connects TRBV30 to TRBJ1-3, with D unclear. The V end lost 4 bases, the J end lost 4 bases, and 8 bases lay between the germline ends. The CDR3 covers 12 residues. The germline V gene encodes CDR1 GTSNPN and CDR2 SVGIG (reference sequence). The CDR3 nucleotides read TGTGCCTGGAACGCCTGGGGAAACACCATATATTTT. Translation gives CAWNAWGNTIYF.

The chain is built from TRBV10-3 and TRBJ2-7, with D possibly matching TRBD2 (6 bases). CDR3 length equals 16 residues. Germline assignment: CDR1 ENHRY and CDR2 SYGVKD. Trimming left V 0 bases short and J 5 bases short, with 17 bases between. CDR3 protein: CAISESGLGPGDEQYF. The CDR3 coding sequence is TGTGCCATCAGTGAGTCGGGATTGGGCCCGGGGGACGAGCAGTACTTC.